Reported below is one T cell receptor beta chain. This record belongs to a study of chemoradiotherapy in HPV16-positive cancers. Sequenced by immunoSEQ multiplex PCR; TCRdb stores in-frame clones only, minus some. Of about 22,000 clones listed, around 90% are singletons. The receptor's source is a human donor with HPV-associated anogenital cancer. The source material was blood, sampled from a patient who underwent chemoradiotherapy.

The CDR3 reads CASSQLNREYEQYF. For the CDR3, the DNA is TGTGCCAGCAGCCAACTCAACAGGGAATACGAGCAGTACTTC. The chain links TRBV4-2 to TRBJ2-7, with D possibly TRBD1 on 6 matching bases. Germline V gene data show CDR1 as LGHNA and CDR2 as YNFKEQ. This CDR3 is 14 amino acids long. The V gene lost 2 bases and the J gene lost 4 bases, with 12 bases spanning the gap.